The 15 T cell receptor beta chains listed next were all sequenced from one sample in a study of blood T cell repertoires in COVID-19. The assay was immunoSEQ multiplex PCR, and TCRdb's table has in-frame clones only and misses some. The sample yields more than 150,000 clones, over 90% seen once. Sequencing input: peripheral blood. The receptors were gathered from a man in his forties or fifties with acute or convalescent COVID-19.

This clone has more than one count but fewer than ten. The V and J genes are TRBV5-5 and TRBJ1-5; possible D gene TRBD1, 5 bases. This CDR3 spans 15 amino acids. Germline assignment: CDR1 SGHKS and CDR2 YYEKEE (reference sequence). The ends were cut back, 0 bases at V and 3 bases at J, with 10 bases in the middle. CDR3 region: CASSLGQMINQPQHF. Written as DNA, the CDR3 is TGTGCCAGCAGCTTGGGACAGATGATCAATCAGCCCCAGCATTTT. Using reference TRBV5-5 and TRBJ1-5 for the parts outside the CDR3, the full variable domain is DAGVTQSPTHLIKTRGQQVTLRCSPISGHKSVSWYQQVLGQGPQFIFQYYEKEERGRGNFPDRFSARQFPNYSSELNVNALLLGDSALYLCASSLGQMINQPQHFGDGTRLSIL.

The chain uses TRBV6-2 or TRBV6-3 and TRBJ1-5; D call uncertain. The CDR3 is 12 amino acids. In germline, CDR1 is MNHEY, CDR2 SVGEGT. Trimming stripped 4 bases from V and 3 bases from J, with 4 bases between. This CDR3 is CASSWPNQPQHF. The CDR3 DNA is TGTGCCAGCAGTTGGCCCAATCAGCCCCAGCATTTT.

This rearrangement joins TRBV18 to TRBJ2-7; tentative D call: TRBD1 (6 bases). Trimming left V 4 bases short and J 5 bases short, with 9 bases between. CDR3 size: 12 residues. The germline CDR1 and CDR2 sequences are KGHSH and LQKENI. CDR3 sequence: CASSQGQNEQYF. The CDR3 DNA is TGTGCCAGCTCACAGGGACAAAACGAGCAGTACTTC.

This sequence joins TRBV4-3 and TRBJ2-3, with D possibly being TRBD1 (6 bases). The CDR3 is 19 residues long. Trimming cost V 0 bases and J 3 bases, with 22 bases left between them. Germline-derived CDR1 and CDR2 are LGHNA and YSLEER. The CDR3 loop reads CASSQDPHLRGAGTDTQYF. In nucleotides, the CDR3 is TGCGCCAGCAGCCAAGATCCCCACCTCAGGGGCGCTGGGACAGATACGCAGTATTTT.

The chain is built from TRBV4-2 and TRBJ1-1; 7 bases are shared with TRBD1. CDR3 length equals 14 residues. With 4 bases clipped from V and 0 bases from J, the junction kept 2 bases outside the gene matches. Germline values: CDR1 LGHNA, CDR2 YNFKEQ. The CDR3 protein is CASSPGQLNTEAFF. DNA of the CDR3: TGTGCCAGCAGCCCGGGACAGCTGAACACTGAAGCTTTCTTT.

The CDR3 sequence: CASSPQGSEQFF. CDR3 in DNA: TGTGCCAGCAGCCCTCAGGGGTCCGAGCAGTTCTTC. This rearrangement joins TRBV11-3 to TRBJ2-1; D possibly corresponds to TRBD1 (6 bases). CDR1 SGHNT and CDR2 YENEEA come from the germline V gene. The CDR3 is made up of 12 amino acids. V was trimmed by 5 bases and J by 10 bases, leaving 12 bases between them.

This clone was found a few times. The CDR3, as DNA: TGTGCCTGGGGAGGACTAGCGGGGACCACAGATACGCAGTATTTT. This translates into CAWGGLAGTTDTQYF. V is TRBV30 and J is TRBJ2-3, with 12 bases that match TRBD2. From germline, CDR1 is GTSNPN and CDR2 SVGIG (reference sequence). The CDR3 sequence is 15 residues long. V lost 5 bases and J lost 2; bases outside the gene matches: 5.

The sample holds one count of this clone. This chain links TRBV10-3 with TRBJ2-3, with 10 bases that match TRBD2. Per the germline V gene, CDR1 is ENHRY and CDR2 is SYGVKD. Trimming cost V 7 bases and J 4 bases; bases outside gene matches: 8. The CDR3 extends over 15 amino acids. The CDR3 reads CAITSGLAFADTQYF. DNA of the CDR3: TGTGCCATCACGTCGGGACTAGCGTTCGCAGATACGCAGTATTTT.

V gene TRBV6-2 or TRBV6-3 combines with J gene TRBJ2-3; possible D gene TRBD1, 5 bases. Germline CDR1 MNHEY, CDR2 SVGEGT. The CDR3 covers 15 residues. With 4 bases removed from V and 2 bases from J, the gap between germline ends came to 13 bases. Written as DNA, the CDR3 is TGTGCCAGCAGTTTATTGCCAGGGCCCACAGATACGCAGTATTTT. This sequence encodes CASSLLPGPTDTQYF.

The rearrangement links TRBV11-2 to TRBJ2-1; 8 bases align to TRBD2. The CDR3 covers 15 residues. Germline V CDR1 and CDR2: SGHAT, FQNNGV. J was trimmed by 7 bases and V by 5 bases; bases with no gene match: 10. The CDR3 DNA is TGTGCCAGCAGCGGGCGCGGGGGGCCGCGGAATGAGCAGTTCTTC. Protein product: CASSGRGGPRNEQFF.

V gene TRBV5-1 combines with J gene TRBJ2-1; TRBD2 aligns across 10 bases. Germline-derived CDR1 and CDR2 are SGHRS and YFSETQ. With 0 bases clipped from V and 0 bases from J, the junction kept 0 bases outside the gene matches. The CDR3 spans 16 residues. CDR3 DNA sequence: TGCGCCAGCAGCTTGGGACTAGCGGGCTCCTACAATGAGCAGTTCTTC. This codes for CASSLGLAGSYNEQFF.

This clone was counted a few times. V usage is TRBV5-8 and J usage is TRBJ1-6; D gene unclear. The germline V gene has CDR1 SGHTS and CDR2 YDEGEE. The length of the CDR3 is 16 residues. V was cut by 5 bases and J by 2 bases, with 14 bases left in between. The DNA for the CDR3 is TGTGCCAGCAGTCCACCGTGGGCCACCTATAATTCACCCCTCCACTTT. Translating gives CASSPPWATYNSPLHF.

This chain connects TRBV5-6 to TRBJ2-2; no firm D call. Trimming removed 3 bases at V and 6 bases at J, with 12 bases between. The CDR3 runs to 14 residues. CDR1 SGHDT and CDR2 YYEEEE come from the germline V gene. The CDR3 nucleotides are TGTGCCAGCAGCTATGTCTCGGTGGCCGGGGAGCTGTTTTTT. Amino acid sequence: CASSYVSVAGELFF.

V gene TRBV5-1 combines with J gene TRBJ2-7, with 9 bases lining up with TRBD1. This CDR3 has 16 residues. V was clipped by 0 bases and J by 4 bases; unmatched bases: 8. Germline CDR1 reads SGHRS; CDR2 reads YFSETQ. CDR3 in DNA: TGCGCCAGCAGCTTGGGACAGGGGGTTAGTTTTTACGAGCAGTACTTC. Its translation: CASSLGQGVSFYEQYF.

The genes are TRBV7-9 and TRBJ1-3; 7 nucleotides match TRBD1. Germline trimming cut 5 bases from V and 8 bases from J; bases unmatched to any gene: 9. The V gene's germline CDR1 is SEHNR and CDR2 FQNEAQ (reference sequence). The CDR3 has 14 residues. The CDR3 is CASSERQGADTIYF. The CDR3 DNA follows: TGTGCCAGCAGCGAGCGACAGGGTGCGGACACCATATATTTT.